Following are 22 T cell receptor beta chains from one sample sequenced in a study of glioma-infiltrating T cells. Using RNA template, CDR3s of TCR alpha and beta were amplified with iRepertoire arm-PCR. TCRdb processed the multiplex PCR reads anew with MiXCR; each CDR3 protein has one entry. In the table there are approximately 90,000 distinct CDR3 sequences, about 23% of which are singletons. Sequenced sample: glioma tissue, nonneoplastic brain tissue, or PBMCs (not recorded which). The receptor set was obtained from a human donor with low-grade glioma or glioblastoma, undergoing nonglioma brain surgery, or in good health (not recorded which).

V and J are TRBV9 and TRBJ2-1; D remains ambiguous. Germline assignment: CDR1 SGDLS and CDR2 YYNGEE. Between the trimmed V and J ends, which lost 0 bases and 5 bases, there was a span of 9 bases. The CDR3 runs to 14 residues. For the CDR3, the DNA is TGTGCCAGCAGCGTAGAACCCGGAAACAATGAGCAGTTCTTC. Encoded protein: CASSVEPGNNEQFF.

The genes are TRBV6-2 or TRBV6-3 and TRBJ1-1; a possible D gene is TRBD1 (5 bases). The CDR3 has 15 amino acids. The V gene lost 0 bases and the J gene lost 9 bases, with 17 bases spanning the gap. Germline V gene sequence: CDR1 MNHEY, CDR2 SVGEGT. The CDR3 sequence is CASSYSKQGNKKAFF. As DNA, the CDR3 is TGTGCCAGCAGTTACTCGAAGCAGGGAAACAAGAAAGCTTTCTTT.

The V call is TRBV12-3 or TRBV12-4, the J call TRBJ1-1, with D uncertain. The CDR3 runs 14 residues. V shed 3 bases and J shed 3 bases, with 11 bases lying between them. Here the CDR3 reads CASSFRRYDTEAFF. The DNA for the CDR3 is TGTGCCAGCAGTTTCCGCAGGTATGACACTGAAGCTTTCTTT.

With respect to this clonotype: This sequence may be a read error, since a much larger clone differs from it by one base. J is TRBJ2-3 and V is TRBV18, with 8 positions matching TRBD2. CDR1 and CDR2 (germline): KGHSH, LQKENI. The CDR3 consists of 16 residues. For the CDR3, the DNA is TGTGCCAGCTCACACACTAGCGGCGGGATCACAGATACGAAGTATTTT. This gives the protein CASSHTSGGITDTKYF.

This clonotype was observed a handful of times. The chain links TRBV12-3 or TRBV12-4 to TRBJ2-7, with 9 bases identical to TRBD2. The CDR3 runs 14 residues. The V and J ends lost 3 bases and 2 bases, in that order; junction bases with no gene match: 2. CDR3 coding DNA: TGTGCCAGCAGTTTTATAGCGGGAGCCTACGAGCAGTACTTC. Translation: CASSFIAGAYEQYF.

This clonotype was detected many times. V is TRBV2 and J is TRBJ2-1; tentatively, D is TRBD2 (5 bases). The V gene's germline CDR1 is SNHLY and CDR2 FYNNEI. The CDR3 totals 14 residues. V was clipped by 6 bases and J by 3 bases, with 12 bases between them. CDR3 region: CASRNPGNYNEQFF. CDR3 DNA sequence: TGTGCCAGCAGAAACCCGGGGAACTACAATGAGCAGTTCTTC.

This clonotype was observed at least ten times. The rearrangement joins TRBV10-2 to TRBJ2-7; 9 bases match TRBD2. This CDR3 spans 13 amino acids. Germline V gives CDR1 WSHSY, CDR2 SAAADI. With V trimmed by 3 bases and J by 3 bases, 0 bases remained unmatched. Written as DNA, the CDR3 is TGCGCCAGCAGTGAACTAGCGGGCTACGAGCAGTACTTC. Its protein product is CASSELAGYEQYF.

As concerns this clonotype: A much larger clone sits a single nucleotide away, making a read error possible. The chain uses TRBV18 and TRBJ2-1, with D unresolved. V lost 3 bases, J lost 5 bases, and 11 bases lay in between. The V gene's germline CDR1 is KGHSH and CDR2 LQKENI. This CDR3 is 14 amino acids long. CDR3 sequence: CASSPGNADNEQFF. The CDR3 region has the DNA TGTGCCAGCTCACCGGGTAACGCTGACAATGAGCAGTTCTTC.

This clonotype appeared many times. At one end the junction does not follow the germline gene, possibly because of a read error. The chain is built from TRBV15 and TRBJ1-2; D is uncertain. Germline loops: CDR1 LNHNV, CDR2 YYDKDF (reference sequence). The CDR3 sequence is 12 residues long. This chain's CDR3 is CATSRDWRMAKF. CDR3 bases: TGTGCCACCAGCAGAGATTGGAGAATGGCTAAGTTC. Looking up the rest from reference TRBV15 and TRBJ1-2 gives the full variable domain: DAMVIQNPRYQVTQFGKPVTLSCSQTLNHNVMYWYQQKSSQAPKLLFHYYDKDFNNEADTPDNFQSRRPNTSFCFLDIRSPGLGDTAMYLCATSRDWRMAKFGSGTRLTVV.

Turning to this clonotype: At one end, the junction sequence differs from germline, possibly due to a read error. The chain recombines TRBV6-1 with TRBJ1-2, with 8 bases lining up with TRBD1. CDR3 length: 14 residues. Germline CDR1 reads MNHNS; CDR2 reads SASEGT. CDR3 in DNA: TGTGCCTGCAGTCAAACCGGGACAGGCTACGGCTACACCTTC. Translating it yields CACSQTGTGYGYTF.

This clonotype was found a few times. This chain uses TRBV18 with TRBJ2-7; no clear D. With 3 bases removed from V and 0 bases from J, the gap between germline ends came to 9 bases. The CDR3 sequence is 14 residues long. Germline V gene sequence: CDR1 KGHSH, CDR2 LQKENI. DNA of the CDR3: TGTGCCAGCTCACCCGACGCGAGCTCCTACGAGCAGTACTTC. This codes for CASSPDASSYEQYF.

This clonotype showed up many times. The CDR3 DNA reads TGTGCCAGCAGGGGTCGGACTAGCGTGTTCTTC. Translating gives CASRGRTSVFF. This sequence joins TRBV12-3 or TRBV12-4 and TRBJ2-1; 9 bases map to TRBD2. The CDR3 is 11 amino acids. Losses at the gene ends were 6 bases for V and 15 bases for J; bases not matched to a gene: 6.

The genes are TRBV2 and TRBJ2-2, with 8 bases that match TRBD1. The CDR3 is made up of 16 amino acids. With V trimmed by 3 bases and J by 3 bases, 6 bases remained unmatched. The germline CDR1 and CDR2 sequences are SNHLY and FYNNEI. CDR3 nucleotides: TGTGCCAGCAGTGATTCGGGACAGGATGACACCGGGGAGCTGTTTTTT. Its protein is CASSDSGQDDTGELFF.

Concerning this clonotype itself: A much larger clone sits a single nucleotide away, making a read error possible. The chain combines TRBV3-1 with TRBJ1-2; TRBD1 might be the D (6 bases). The CDR3 length is 19 residues. The germline V gene encodes CDR1 LGHDT and CDR2 YNNKEL (reference sequence). The germline V and J ends were trimmed by 0 bases and 2 bases, with 22 bases remaining between them. For the CDR3, the DNA is TGTGCCAGCAGCCAAGATCGATCGGACAGACCCCTCTTCAACTATGGCTACACCTTC. Its protein is CASSQDRSDRPLFNYGYTF.

Ten or more counts support this clonotype. The chain joins TRBV20-1 to TRBJ2-7, with TRBD1 identical over 10 bases. CDR1 and CDR2 (germline): DFQATT, SNEGSKA (reference sequence). Germline trimming cut 4 bases from V and 1 base from J; bases unmatched to any gene: 7. This CDR3 contains 15 residues. CDR3 amino acids: CSAKWGQGSSYEQYF. CDR3 nucleotide sequence: TGCAGTGCTAAGTGGGGACAGGGGTCATCCTACGAGCAGTACTTC.

J is TRBJ1-5 and V is TRBV7-9; D possibly corresponds to TRBD1 (6 bases). Germline V lookup: CDR1 SEHNR, CDR2 FQNEAQ (reference sequence). CDR3 length: 16 amino acids. The V end was cut by 1 base, the J end by 7 bases, with 17 bases between. CDR3 nucleotides: TGTGCCAGCAGCTTAGGGTTAGGGGGGGAAAAGCAGCCCCAGCATTTT. Protein: CASSLGLGGEKQPQHF.

This clonotype was seen repeatedly, ten times or more. The rearrangement uses TRBV12-3 or TRBV12-4 and TRBJ1-2; D ambiguous. CDR3 length equals 13 residues. V was pared by 5 bases and J by 6 bases, with 13 bases between. As DNA, the CDR3 is TGTGCCAGCAGTCACCGCGTGAGGGATGGCTACACCTTC. Residues: CASSHRVRDGYTF.

This clonotype was observed many times. CDR3 in amino acids: CASYEGPNIQYF. Here the CDR3 DNA reads TGCGCCAGCTACGAGGGGCCAAACATTCAGTACTTC. The chain employs TRBV4-1 and TRBJ2-4; D may be TRBD1 or TRBD2 (5 bases each). The germline gives CDR1 MGHRA, CDR2 YSYEKL. Trimming took off 8 bases at V and 6 bases at J, with 11 bases between the two ends. The CDR3 contains 12 residues.

This clonotype was recorded at least ten times. The rearrangement links TRBV2 to TRBJ1-2, with TRBD1 matching over 9 bases. The CDR3 extends over 13 amino acids. Trimming removed 5 bases from V and 8 bases from J; junction bases left unmatched: 6. Germline V lookup: CDR1 SNHLY, CDR2 FYNNEI. CDR3 amino acids: CASSSGTGNGYTF. CDR3 coding DNA: TGTGCCAGCAGTTCCGGGACAGGGAACGGCTACACCTTC.

On this clonotype itself: This sequence may be a read error, since a much larger clone differs from it by one base. The chain combines TRBV19 with TRBJ1-2; D might be TRBD1 (5 bases). The CDR3 length is 14 residues. CDR1 is LNHDA and CDR2 is SQIVND in the germline V gene (reference sequence). This chain's CDR3 is CAGRNGHNFARYTF. As DNA, the CDR3 is TGTGCCGGTAGGAACGGACATAATTTTGCTCGCTACACCTTC.

At least ten counts were recorded for this clonotype. The V call is TRBV3-1, the J call TRBJ1-1; D might be TRBD1 (5 bases). V was clipped by 0 bases and J by 13 bases, with 18 bases between them. Germline loops: CDR1 LGHDT, CDR2 YNNKEL (reference sequence). CDR3 length equals 14 residues. CDR3 protein: CASSQEGLRVEGFF. CDR3 DNA: TGTGCCAGCAGCCAAGAGGGACTCAGGGTGGAGGGTTTCTTT.

Points on this clonotype: A much more abundant neighbour one base away suggests this may be a read error. This chain joins TRBV18 and TRBJ1-5; a weak D match, TRBD1 (5 bases). CDR1 and CDR2 (germline): KGHSH, LQKENI. V lost 2 bases to trimming and J lost 9 bases, with 17 bases between them. CDR3 length: 15 residues. DNA of the CDR3: TGTGCCAGCTCACCAAGCGCAGGGCTTGGTCGGCCCCAGCATTTT. Translating gives CASSPSAGLGRPQHF.